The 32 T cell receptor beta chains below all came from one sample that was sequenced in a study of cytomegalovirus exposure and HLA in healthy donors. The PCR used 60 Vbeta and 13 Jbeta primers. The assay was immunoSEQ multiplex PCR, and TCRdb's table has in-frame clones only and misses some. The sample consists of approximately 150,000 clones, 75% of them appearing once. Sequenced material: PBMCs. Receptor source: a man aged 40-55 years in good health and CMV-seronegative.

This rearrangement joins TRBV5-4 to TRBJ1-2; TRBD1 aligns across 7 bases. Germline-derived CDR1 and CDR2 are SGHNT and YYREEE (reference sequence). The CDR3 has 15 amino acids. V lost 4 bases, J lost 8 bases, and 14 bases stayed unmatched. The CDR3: CASSGAQGQTYGYTF. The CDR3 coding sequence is TGTGCCAGCAGCGGGGCGCAGGGACAGACTTACGGCTACACCTTC. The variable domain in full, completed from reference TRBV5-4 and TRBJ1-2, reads ETGVTQSPTHLIKTRGQQVTLRCSSQSGHNTVSWYQQALGQGPQFIFQYYREEENGRGNFPPRFSGLQFPNYSSELNVNALELDDSALYLCASSGAQGQTYGYTFGSGTRLTVV.

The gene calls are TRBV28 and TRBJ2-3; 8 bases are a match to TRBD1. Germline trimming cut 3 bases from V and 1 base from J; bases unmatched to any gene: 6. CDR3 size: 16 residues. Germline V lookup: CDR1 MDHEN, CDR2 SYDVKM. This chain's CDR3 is CASSFAAGGGTDTQYF. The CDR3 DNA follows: TGTGCCAGCAGTTTCGCCGCAGGGGGCGGCACAGATACGCAGTATTTT. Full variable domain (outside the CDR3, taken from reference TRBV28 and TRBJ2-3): DVKVTQSSRYLVKRTGEKVFLECVQDMDHENMFWYRQDPGLGLRLIYFSYDVKMKEKGDIPEGYSVSREKKERFSLILESASTNQTSMYLCASSFAAGGGTDTQYFGPGTRLTVL.

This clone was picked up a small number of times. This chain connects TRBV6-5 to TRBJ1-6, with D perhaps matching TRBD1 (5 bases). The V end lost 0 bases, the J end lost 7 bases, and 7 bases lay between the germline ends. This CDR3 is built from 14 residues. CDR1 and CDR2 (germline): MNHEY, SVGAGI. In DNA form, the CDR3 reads TGTGCCAGCAGTTACTCCGGGGGGAATTCACCCCTCCACTTT. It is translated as CASSYSGGNSPLHF.

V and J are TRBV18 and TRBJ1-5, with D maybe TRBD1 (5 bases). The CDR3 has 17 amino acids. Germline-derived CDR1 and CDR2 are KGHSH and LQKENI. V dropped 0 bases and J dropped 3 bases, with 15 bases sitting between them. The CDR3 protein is CASSPPSAPRDNQPQHF. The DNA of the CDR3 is TGTGCCAGCTCACCACCGTCGGCCCCCAGGGACAATCAGCCCCAGCATTTT.

The CDR3 coding sequence is TGTGCTAGTGGTTTGGCATCCCCCGAGATGAGGTACTATAATTCACCCCTCCACTTT. It translates to CASGLASPEMRYYNSPLHF. The chain uses TRBV12-5 and TRBJ1-6; D is unclear. Germline V CDR1 and CDR2: LGHNT, FRNRAP. The CDR3 runs to 19 residues. V lost 1 base to trimming and J lost 3 bases, with 19 bases between them.

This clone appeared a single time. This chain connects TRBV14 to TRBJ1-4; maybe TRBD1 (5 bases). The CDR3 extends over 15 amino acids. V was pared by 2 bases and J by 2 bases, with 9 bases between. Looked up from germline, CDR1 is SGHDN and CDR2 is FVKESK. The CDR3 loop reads CASSQNRLTNEKLFF. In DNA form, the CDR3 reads TGTGCCAGCAGCCAAAACAGGTTGACTAATGAAAAACTGTTTTTT.

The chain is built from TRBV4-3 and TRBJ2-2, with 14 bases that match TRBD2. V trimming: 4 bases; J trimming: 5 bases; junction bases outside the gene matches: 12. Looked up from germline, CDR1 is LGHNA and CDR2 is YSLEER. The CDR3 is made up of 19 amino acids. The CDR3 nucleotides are TGCGCCAGCAGCCCCGTGCGGACTAGCGGGGGGCCGGGGACCGGGGAGCTGTTTTTT. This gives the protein CASSPVRTSGGPGTGELFF.

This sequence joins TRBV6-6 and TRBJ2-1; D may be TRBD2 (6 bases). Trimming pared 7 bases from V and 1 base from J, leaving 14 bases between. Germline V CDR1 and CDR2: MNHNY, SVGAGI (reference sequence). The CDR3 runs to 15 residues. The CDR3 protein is CASTRRGISYNEQFF. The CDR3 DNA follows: TGTGCCAGCACCCGACGGGGGATTTCCTACAATGAGCAGTTCTTC.

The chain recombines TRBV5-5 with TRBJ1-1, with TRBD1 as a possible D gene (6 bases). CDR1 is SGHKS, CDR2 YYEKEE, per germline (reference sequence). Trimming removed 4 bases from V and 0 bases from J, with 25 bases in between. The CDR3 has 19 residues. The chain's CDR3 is CASSPTGSRGDMVNTEAFF. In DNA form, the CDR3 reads TGTGCCAGCAGCCCCACAGGGTCGAGGGGCGATATGGTGAACACTGAAGCTTTCTTT. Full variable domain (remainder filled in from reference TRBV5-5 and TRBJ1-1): DAGVTQSPTHLIKTRGQQVTLRCSPISGHKSVSWYQQVLGQGPQFIFQYYEKEERGRGNFPDRFSARQFPNYSSELNVNALLLGDSALYLCASSPTGSRGDMVNTEAFFGQGTRLTVV.

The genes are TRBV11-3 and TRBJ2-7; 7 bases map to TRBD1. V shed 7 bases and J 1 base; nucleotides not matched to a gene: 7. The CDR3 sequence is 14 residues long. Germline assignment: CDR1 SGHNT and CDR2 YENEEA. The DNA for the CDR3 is TGTGCCAGCACCCATGGACAGGCTTCCTACGAGCAGTACTTC. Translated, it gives CASTHGQASYEQYF.

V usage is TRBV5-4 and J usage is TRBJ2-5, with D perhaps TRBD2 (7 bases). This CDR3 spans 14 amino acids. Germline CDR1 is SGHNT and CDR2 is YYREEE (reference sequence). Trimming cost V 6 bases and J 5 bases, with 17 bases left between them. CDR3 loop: CASNLHGGRETQYF. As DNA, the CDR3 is TGTGCCAGCAACCTTCACGGGGGGCGGGAGACCCAGTACTTC. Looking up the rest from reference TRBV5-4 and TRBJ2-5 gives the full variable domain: ETGVTQSPTHLIKTRGQQVTLRCSSQSGHNTVSWYQQALGQGPQFIFQYYREEENGRGNFPPRFSGLQFPNYSSELNVNALELDDSALYLCASNLHGGRETQYFGPGTRLLVL.

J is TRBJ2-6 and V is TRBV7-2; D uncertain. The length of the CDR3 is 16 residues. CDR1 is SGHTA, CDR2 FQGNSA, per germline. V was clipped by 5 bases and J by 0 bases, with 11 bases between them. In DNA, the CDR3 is TGTGCCAGCAGCCCACAACGGGTCTCTGGGGCCAACGTCCTGACTTTC. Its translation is CASSPQRVSGANVLTF.

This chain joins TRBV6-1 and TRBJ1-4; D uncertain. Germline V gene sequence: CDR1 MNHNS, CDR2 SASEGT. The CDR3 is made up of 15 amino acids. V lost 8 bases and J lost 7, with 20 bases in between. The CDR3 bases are TGTGCCAGCGCCCTGGGGTACGTCGGAGGTGAAAAACTGTTTTTT. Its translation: CASALGYVGGEKLFF.

The DNA for the CDR3 is TGTGCCAGCAGCTTTATGGCGGGACTCAGGGGGGAGACCCAGTACTTC. Its translation is CASSFMAGLRGETQYF. The chain has TRBV7-2 and TRBJ2-5, with a tentative D call TRBD1 (7 bases). The V gene's germline CDR1 is SGHTA and CDR2 FQGNSA. The CDR3 is 16 residues long. V was shortened by 3 bases and J by 5 bases, with 19 bases between the two germline ends.

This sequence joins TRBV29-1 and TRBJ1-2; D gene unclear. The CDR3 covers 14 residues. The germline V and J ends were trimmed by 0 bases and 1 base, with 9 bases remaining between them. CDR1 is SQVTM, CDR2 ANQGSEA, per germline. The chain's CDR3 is CSVEDIEDNYGYTF. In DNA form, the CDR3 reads TGCAGCGTTGAAGATATAGAGGATAACTATGGCTACACCTTC.

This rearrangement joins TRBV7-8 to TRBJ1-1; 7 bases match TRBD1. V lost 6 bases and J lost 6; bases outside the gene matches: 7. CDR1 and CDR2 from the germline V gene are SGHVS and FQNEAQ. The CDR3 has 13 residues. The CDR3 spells CASRPRDSPEAFF. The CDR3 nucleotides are TGTGCCAGCAGACCCCGGGACAGCCCTGAAGCTTTCTTT.

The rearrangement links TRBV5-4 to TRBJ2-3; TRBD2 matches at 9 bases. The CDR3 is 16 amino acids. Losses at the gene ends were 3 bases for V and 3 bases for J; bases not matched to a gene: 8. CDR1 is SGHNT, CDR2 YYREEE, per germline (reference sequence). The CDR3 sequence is CASSSGAGGLTDTQYF. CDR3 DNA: TGTGCCAGCAGCTCCGGGGCGGGGGGGCTGACAGATACGCAGTATTTT.

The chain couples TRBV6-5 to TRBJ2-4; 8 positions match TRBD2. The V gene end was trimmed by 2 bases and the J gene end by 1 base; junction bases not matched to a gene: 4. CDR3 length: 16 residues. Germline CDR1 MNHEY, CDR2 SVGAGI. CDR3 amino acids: CASSYAGGLAKNIQYF. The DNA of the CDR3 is TGTGCCAGCAGTTACGCGGGGGGACTTGCCAAAAACATTCAGTACTTC.

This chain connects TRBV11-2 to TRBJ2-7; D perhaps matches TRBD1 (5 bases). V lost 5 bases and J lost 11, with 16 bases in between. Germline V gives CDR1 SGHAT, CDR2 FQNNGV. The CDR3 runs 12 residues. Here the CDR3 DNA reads TGTGCCAGCAGCCGCCTAACGACAGATGAGTACTTC. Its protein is CASSRLTTDEYF.

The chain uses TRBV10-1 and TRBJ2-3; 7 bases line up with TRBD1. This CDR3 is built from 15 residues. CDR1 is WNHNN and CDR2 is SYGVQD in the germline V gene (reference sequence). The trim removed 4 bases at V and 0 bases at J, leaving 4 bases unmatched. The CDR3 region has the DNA TGCGCCAGCAGTGTGAGGGGGCTAAGCACAGATACGCAGTATTTT. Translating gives CASSVRGLSTDTQYF.

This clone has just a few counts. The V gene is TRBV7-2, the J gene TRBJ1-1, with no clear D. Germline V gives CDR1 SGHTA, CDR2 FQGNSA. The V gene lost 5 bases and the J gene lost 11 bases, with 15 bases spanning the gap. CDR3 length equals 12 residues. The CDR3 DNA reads TGTGCCAGCAGCCAATACTCGGGGTGGGCTTTCTTT. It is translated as CASSQYSGWAFF.

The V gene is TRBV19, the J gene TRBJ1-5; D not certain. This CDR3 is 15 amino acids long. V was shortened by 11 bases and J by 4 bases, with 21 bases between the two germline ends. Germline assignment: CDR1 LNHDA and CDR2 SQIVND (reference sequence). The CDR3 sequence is CASKREEVGNQPQHF. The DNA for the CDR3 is TGTGCCTCAAAGCGCGAAGAGGTCGGAAATCAGCCCCAGCATTTT. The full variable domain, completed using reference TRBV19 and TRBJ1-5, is DGGITQSPKYLFRKEGQNVTLSCEQNLNHDAMYWYRQDPGQGLRLIYYSQIVNDFQKGDIAEGYSVSREKKESFPLTVTSAQKNPTAFYLCASKREEVGNQPQHFGDGTRLSIL.

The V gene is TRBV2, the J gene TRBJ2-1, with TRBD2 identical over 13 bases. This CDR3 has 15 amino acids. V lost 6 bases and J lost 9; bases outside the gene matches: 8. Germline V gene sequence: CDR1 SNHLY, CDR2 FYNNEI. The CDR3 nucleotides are TGTGCCAGCAGGACTAGCGGGGGGCCGGGGGGTGAGCAGTTCTTC. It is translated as CASRTSGGPGGEQFF.

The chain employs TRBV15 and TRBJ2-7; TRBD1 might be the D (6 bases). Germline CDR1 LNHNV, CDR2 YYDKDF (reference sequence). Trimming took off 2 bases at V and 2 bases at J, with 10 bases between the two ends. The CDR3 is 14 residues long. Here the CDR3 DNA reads TGTGCCACCAGCAGAAGGGACACCGCCTACGAGCAGTACTTC. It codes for CATSRRDTAYEQYF.

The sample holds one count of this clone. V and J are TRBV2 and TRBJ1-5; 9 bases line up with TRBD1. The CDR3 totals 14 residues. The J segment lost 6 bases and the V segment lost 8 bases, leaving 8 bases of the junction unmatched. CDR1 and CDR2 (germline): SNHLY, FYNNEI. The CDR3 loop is CASYTGTGPQPQHF. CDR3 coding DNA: TGTGCCAGCTATACCGGGACAGGGCCTCAGCCCCAGCATTTT.

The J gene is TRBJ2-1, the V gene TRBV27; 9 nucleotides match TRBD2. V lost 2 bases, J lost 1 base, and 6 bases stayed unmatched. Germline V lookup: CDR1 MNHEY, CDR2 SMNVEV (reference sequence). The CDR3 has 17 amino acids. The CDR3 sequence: CASSLGSGGHSYNEQFF. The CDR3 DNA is TGTGCCAGCAGTTTAGGTAGCGGGGGCCATTCCTACAATGAGCAGTTCTTC.

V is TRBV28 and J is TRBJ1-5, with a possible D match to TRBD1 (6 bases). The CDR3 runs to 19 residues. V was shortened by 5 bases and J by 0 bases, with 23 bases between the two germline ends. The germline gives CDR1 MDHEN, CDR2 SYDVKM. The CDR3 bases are TGTGCCAGCAGTACCAGCCAGGTCGGACAGTTTTATAGCAATCAGCCCCAGCATTTT. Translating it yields CASSTSQVGQFYSNQPQHF.

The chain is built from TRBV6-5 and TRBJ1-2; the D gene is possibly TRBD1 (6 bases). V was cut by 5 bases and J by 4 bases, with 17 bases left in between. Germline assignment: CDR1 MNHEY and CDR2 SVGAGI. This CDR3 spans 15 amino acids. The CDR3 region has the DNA TGTGCCAGCAGTAAAGGACAGTTGGGGTTCTATGGCTACACCTTC. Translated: CASSKGQLGFYGYTF.

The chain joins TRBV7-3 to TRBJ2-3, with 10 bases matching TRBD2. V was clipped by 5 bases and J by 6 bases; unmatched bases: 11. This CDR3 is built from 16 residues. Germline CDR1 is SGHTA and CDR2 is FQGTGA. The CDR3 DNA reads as TGTGCCAGCAGCCCCAGCGGGGGGGCTCCTTATGATACGCAGTATTTT. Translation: CASSPSGGAPYDTQYF.

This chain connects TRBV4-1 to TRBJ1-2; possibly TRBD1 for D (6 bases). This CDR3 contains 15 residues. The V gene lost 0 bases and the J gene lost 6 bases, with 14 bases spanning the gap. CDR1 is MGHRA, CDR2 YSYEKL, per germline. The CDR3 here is CASSQDTGWTNGYTF. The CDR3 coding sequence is TGCGCCAGCAGCCAAGATACAGGGTGGACAAATGGCTACACCTTC.

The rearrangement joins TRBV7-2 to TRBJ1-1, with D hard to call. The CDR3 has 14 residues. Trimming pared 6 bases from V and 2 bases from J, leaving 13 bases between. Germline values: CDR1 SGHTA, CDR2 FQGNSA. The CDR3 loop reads CASRPLGGNTEAFF. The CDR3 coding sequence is TGTGCCAGCAGACCCCTCGGAGGAAACACTGAAGCTTTCTTT.

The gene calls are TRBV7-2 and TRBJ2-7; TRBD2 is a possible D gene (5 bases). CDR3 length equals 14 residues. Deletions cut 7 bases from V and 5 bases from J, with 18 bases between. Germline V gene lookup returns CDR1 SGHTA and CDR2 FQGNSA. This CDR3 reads CASTPAWATNEQYF. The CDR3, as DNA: TGTGCCAGCACCCCCGCGTGGGCGACTAACGAGCAGTACTTC. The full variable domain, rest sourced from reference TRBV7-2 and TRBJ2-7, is GAGVSQSPSNKVTEKGKDVELRCDPISGHTALYWYRQSLGQGLEFLIYFQGNSAPDKSGLPSDRFSAERTGGSVSTLTIQRTQQEDSAVYLCASTPAWATNEQYFGPGTRLTVT.